This is a list of T cell receptor beta chains from one sample in a study of T cell responses to AZD1222 COVID-19 vaccine. Only in-frame clones appear in the TCRdb table, and some are missing; sequencing was by immunoSEQ multiplex PCR. The data show around 200,000 clones, roughly 90% seen once. The sequenced sample was peripheral blood, obtained on day 0 of AZD1222 vaccination. The origin of the receptors is an adult in good health. Each CDR3 is given with its conserved first and last residue.

j_call v_call cdr3_aa
TRBJ1-4 TRBV9 CASSDGQLNEKLFF
TRBJ2-2 TRBV4-1 CASSQDAGLAGAAGELFF
TRBJ2-7 TRBV9 CASSPARGVEGPEQYF
TRBJ2-1 TRBV5-1 CASSRLAGATYNEQFF
TRBJ1-2 TRBV6-5 CASRGGSVYGYTF
TRBJ1-1 TRBV18 CASSQQDARINTEAFF
TRBJ2-3 TRBV5-6 CASSWVAGTDTQYF
TRBJ1-2 TRBV6-5 CASRDRATNYGYTF
TRBJ2-7 TRBV19 CARGGYEQYF
TRBJ1-1 TRBV5-5 CASSPGGYEGTEAFF
TRBJ2-1 TRBV7-9 CASSPTPRYYNEQFF
TRBJ1-5 TRBV11-3 CASSSVWEGGTQPQHF
TRBJ2-1 TRBV7-9 CASSLSLAGSYNEQFF
TRBJ2-1 TRBV24-1 CATSDPGNRAGFDDEQFF
TRBJ2-3 TRBV15 CATSRTLESTDTQYF
TRBJ2-1 TRBV5-1 CASSTGSGTPTSGRSNEQFF
TRBJ1-4 TRBV19 CAAGGAGEKLFF
TRBJ2-3 TRBV2 CASNGGRGTDTQYF
TRBJ1-4 TRBV3-1/TRBV3-2 CASSPRLGQGDEKLFF
TRBJ1-4 TRBV7-9 CASKHGVLGEKLFF
TRBJ2-1 TRBV11-2 CASSPSRGGEQFF
TRBJ2-7 TRBV10-3 CAIGNAGTDEQYF
TRBJ1-1 TRBV5-1 CASESGQAHTEAFF
TRBJ1-2 TRBV5-6 CASSLWDRGRGGYTF
TRBJ2-4 TRBV15 CATTTPLAGIQYF
TRBJ2-1 TRBV5-1 CASSLTSGSSYNEQFF
TRBJ1-2 TRBV10-3 CAIRGDRAYGYTF
TRBJ2-7 TRBV7-8 CASSQLGGYDEQYF
TRBJ2-2 TRBV5-5 CASSLRANTGELFF
TRBJ2-3 TRBV12-5 CASGFWQADTQYF
TRBJ2-5 TRBV5-6 CASSWDLNKTQYF
TRBJ2-7 TRBV19 CASRSMGRGNYEQYF
TRBJ1-4 TRBV29-1 CSVARTATDEKLFF
TRBJ2-3 TRBV24-1 CATSDYGLAVSTDTQYF
TRBJ1-1 TRBV28 CASSLLMNTEAFF
TRBJ1-2 TRBV4-1 CASSQGGTGGYGYTF
TRBJ1-1 TRBV12-5 CASGLPNTEAFF